One and the same sample provided the 20 T cell receptor beta chains below, sequenced in a study of cytomegalovirus exposure and HLA in healthy donors. The PCR made use of 60 Vbeta and 13 Jbeta primers. Only in-frame clones appear in the TCRdb table, and some are missing; sequencing was by immunoSEQ multiplex PCR. The sample holds 130,000 or so clones, more than 60% seen once. The sample comprised PBMCs. These receptors all come from a woman aged 40 to 50 in good health and CMV-seropositive.

V usage is TRBV7-9 and J usage is TRBJ2-7; TRBD2 agrees at 8 bases. The CDR3 extends over 17 amino acids. Germline CDR1 is SEHNR and CDR2 is FQNEAQ (reference sequence). Trimming cost V 3 bases and J 0 bases; bases outside gene matches: 10. CDR3 DNA: TGTGCCAGCAGCTTGAGGAGCGGGGGCCCGAGCTCCTACGAGCAGTACTTC. As protein: CASSLRSGGPSSYEQYF.

The chain joins TRBV28 to TRBJ2-2; 7 bases map to TRBD2. CDR1 MDHEN and CDR2 SYDVKM come from the germline V gene. The V gene end was trimmed by 7 bases and the J gene end by 1 base; junction bases not matched to a gene: 3. This CDR3 has 14 residues. This chain's CDR3 is CASKASGNTGELFF. In nucleotides, the CDR3 is TGTGCCAGCAAGGCTAGCGGGAACACCGGGGAGCTGTTTTTT.

The chain joins TRBV5-1 to TRBJ1-2, with 7 bases fitting TRBD1. This CDR3 has 15 amino acids. CDR1 is SGHRS and CDR2 is YFSETQ in the germline V gene. V lost 4 bases to trimming and J lost 0 bases; unmatched junction nucleotides: 6. The CDR3 DNA is TGCGCCAGCAGCGGGGGGACAGACCCTAACTATGGCTACACCTTC. Translating it yields CASSGGTDPNYGYTF.

The V and J genes are TRBV5-1 and TRBJ2-5; 7 bases are a match to TRBD2. The V gene end was trimmed by 4 bases and the J gene end by 0 bases; junction bases not matched to a gene: 3. The CDR3 has 14 amino acids. Germline CDR1 is SGHRS and CDR2 is YFSETQ. The CDR3 reads CASSAGENQETQYF. The DNA for the CDR3 is TGCGCCAGCAGCGCGGGAGAAAACCAAGAGACCCAGTACTTC.

The CDR3 DNA is TGTGCCAGCTCACCACCGGGGACTCAGCCTAACGAGCAGTACTTC. Encoded protein: CASSPPGTQPNEQYF. The chain has TRBV18 and TRBJ2-7; a possible D gene is TRBD2 (6 bases). There are 15 residues in the CDR3. Germline V gives CDR1 KGHSH, CDR2 LQKENI. Trimming left V 0 bases short and J 5 bases short, with 14 bases between.

This clone was seen more than once but under ten times. The chain carries TRBV28 and TRBJ2-2; D possibly corresponds to TRBD1 (6 bases). In germline, CDR1 is MDHEN, CDR2 SYDVKM. This CDR3 comprises 15 residues. V was shortened by 5 bases and J by 1 base, with 11 bases between the two germline ends. CDR3 in amino acids: CASSPVGQNTGELFF. For the CDR3, the DNA is TGTGCCAGCAGTCCGGTGGGACAGAACACCGGGGAGCTGTTTTTT.

This clone was recorded a few times. The chain uses TRBV5-4 and TRBJ2-3; TRBD2 aligns across 9 bases. Germline V lookup: CDR1 SGHNT, CDR2 YYREEE (reference sequence). J was trimmed by 0 bases and V by 10 bases; bases with no gene match: 21. This CDR3 contains 19 residues. The CDR3: CAASVGGAGGKVSTDTQYF. The DNA of the CDR3 is TGTGCCGCCTCCGTTGGGGGAGCGGGGGGTAAAGTGAGCACAGATACGCAGTATTTT.

The chain recombines TRBV7-3 with TRBJ2-5; D is perhaps TRBD1 (6 bases). The CDR3 length is 15 residues. Germline V gives CDR1 SGHTA, CDR2 FQGTGA. The ends were cut back, 5 bases at V and 1 base at J, with 14 bases in the middle. The CDR3 coding sequence is TGTGCCAGCAGCGCTACCGGGACACCCCAAGAGACCCAGTACTTC. Protein: CASSATGTPQETQYF.

The chain couples TRBV19 to TRBJ1-1, with TRBD1 identical over 7 bases. The germline V gene has CDR1 LNHDA and CDR2 SQIVND (reference sequence). Trimming removed 6 bases from V and 0 bases from J; junction bases left unmatched: 7. The CDR3 runs 15 residues. The CDR3 DNA sequence: TGTGCCAGTAGGACCGATCAGGGGGTGAACACTGAAGCTTTCTTT. It specifies CASRTDQGVNTEAFF.

This clone was detected once. This chain links TRBV30 with TRBJ2-4; 7 bases line up with TRBD1. Germline CDR1 is GTSNPN and CDR2 is SVGIG (reference sequence). The V gene end was trimmed by 3 bases and the J gene end by 6 bases; junction bases not matched to a gene: 20. The CDR3 spans 18 residues. CDR3 sequence reads: CAWSVGLTGNTPGNIQYF. DNA of the CDR3: TGTGCCTGGAGCGTGGGGTTGACAGGGAACACACCAGGAAACATTCAGTACTTC. Looking up the rest from reference TRBV30 and TRBJ2-4 gives the full variable domain: SQTIHQWPATLVQPVGSPLSLECTVEGTSNPNLYWYRQAAGRGLQLLFYSVGIGQISSEVPQNLSASRPQDRQFILSSKKLLLSDSGFYLCAWSVGLTGNTPGNIQYFGAGTRLSVL.

V is TRBV4-3 and J is TRBJ2-7, with TRBD2 as a possible D gene (5 bases). Germline V CDR1 and CDR2: LGHNA, YSLEER. V was cut by 0 bases and J by 2 bases, with 8 bases left in between. The CDR3 has 14 residues. Here the CDR3 DNA reads TGCGCCAGCAGCCAAGAATGGGAGCCCTACGAGCAGTACTTC. As protein: CASSQEWEPYEQYF.

J is TRBJ1-1 and V is TRBV28, with D unresolved. Per germline, CDR1 MDHEN and CDR2 SYDVKM. The CDR3 totals 14 residues. V was cut by 1 base and J by 0 bases, with 6 bases left in between. The CDR3 DNA is TGTGCCAGCAGTTTATACAGTATGAACACTGAAGCTTTCTTT. Its protein product is CASSLYSMNTEAFF.

This clone was detected only a few times. The rearrangement joins TRBV4-3 to TRBJ2-3, with 9 positions matching TRBD2. The CDR3 has 16 amino acids. Germline CDR1 LGHNA, CDR2 YSLEER. J gave up 2 bases and V 0 bases, and 3 bases lay outside the gene matches. In nucleotides, the CDR3 is TGCGCCAGCAGCCAAGATAGCGGGGGACACACAGATACGCAGTATTTT. It translates to CASSQDSGGHTDTQYF.

The rearrangement joins TRBV5-1 to TRBJ2-5; D unresolved. Germline-derived CDR1 and CDR2 are SGHRS and YFSETQ. The CDR3 contains 13 residues. V was pared by 0 bases and J by 4 bases, with 7 bases between. The DNA for the CDR3 is TGCGCCAGCAGCTTGGCAGTAGCAGAGACCCAGTACTTC. Translated, it gives CASSLAVAETQYF.

The rearrangement joins TRBV20-1 to TRBJ2-1; 7 bases fit TRBD2. The CDR3 is 11 residues long. V lost 0 bases, J lost 12 bases, and 2 bases stayed unmatched. The germline V gene encodes CDR1 DFQATT and CDR2 SNEGSKA (reference sequence). CDR3: CSARETSLQFF. The CDR3 nucleotides read TGCAGTGCTAGAGAGACTAGCCTGCAGTTCTTC.

This clone was seen a few times. The chain recombines TRBV5-4 with TRBJ1-2; D is unresolved. The germline V gene encodes CDR1 SGHNT and CDR2 YYREEE (reference sequence). The CDR3 is 14 residues long. V lost 6 bases to trimming and J lost 4 bases, with 16 bases between them. CDR3 in DNA: TGTGCCAGCACCCCCGGCACAGCTGGCTATGGCTACACCTTC. Its protein is CASTPGTAGYGYTF.

The chain carries TRBV28 and TRBJ2-7; D is perhaps TRBD1 (8 bases). Trimming removed 1 base from V and 7 bases from J, with 17 bases in between. The CDR3 runs to 15 residues. CDR1 is MDHEN, CDR2 SYDVKM, per germline. The DNA of the CDR3 is TGTGCCAGCAGTTTATCATGGACAGGGCGGGGGGAGCAGTACTTC. It translates to CASSLSWTGRGEQYF.

The chain carries TRBV9 and TRBJ2-7; 10 bases are shared with TRBD2. The CDR3 runs 20 residues. The germline CDR1 and CDR2 sequences are SGDLS and YYNGEE. With V trimmed by 4 bases and J by 6 bases, 25 bases remained unmatched. The CDR3 sequence is CASSPRSGRQAWGGLVEQYF. The CDR3 DNA follows: TGTGCCAGCAGCCCCCGTAGCGGGAGGCAAGCCTGGGGTGGTCTGGTCGAGCAGTACTTC.

This chain connects TRBV7-2 to TRBJ1-1; 8 positions agree with TRBD1. The J segment lost 5 bases and the V segment lost 3 bases, leaving 11 bases of the junction unmatched. The germline CDR1 and CDR2 sequences are SGHTA and FQGNSA. This CDR3 region has 16 residues. CDR3 nucleotides: TGTGCCAGCAGCTTGCGACAGGGGAAATCGGGAACTGAAGCTTTCTTT. It is translated as CASSLRQGKSGTEAFF.

The J gene is TRBJ2-3, the V gene TRBV27; 8 bases line up with TRBD1. Trimming removed 5 bases from V and 5 bases from J; junction bases left unmatched: 6. CDR3 length: 14 residues. Germline V gene sequence: CDR1 MNHEY, CDR2 SMNVEV (reference sequence). Written as DNA, the CDR3 is TGTGCCAGCAGTACTCGGACAGGGTTAGATACGCAGTATTTT. Protein product: CASSTRTGLDTQYF.